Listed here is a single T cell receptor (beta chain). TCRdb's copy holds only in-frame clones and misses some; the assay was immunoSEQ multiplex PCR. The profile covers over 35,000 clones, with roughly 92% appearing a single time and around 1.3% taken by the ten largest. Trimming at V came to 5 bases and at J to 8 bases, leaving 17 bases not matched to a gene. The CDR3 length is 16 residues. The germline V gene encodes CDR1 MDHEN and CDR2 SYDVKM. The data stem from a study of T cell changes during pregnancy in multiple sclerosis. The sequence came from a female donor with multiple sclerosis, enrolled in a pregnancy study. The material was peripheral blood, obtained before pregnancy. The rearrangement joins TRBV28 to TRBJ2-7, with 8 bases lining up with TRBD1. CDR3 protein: CASSEFIGQGAGKQYF. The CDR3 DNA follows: TGTGCCAGCAGTGAGTTTATCGGGCAGGGGGCGGGTAAGCAGTACTTC.